Each of the 28 T cell receptor beta chains below was sequenced from the same sample in a study of blood T cell repertoires in COVID-19. Profiling relied on immunoSEQ multiplex PCR, and the TCRdb table lists in-frame clones only, not all of them. The table has 200,000 or so clones, over 80% seen once. The source material was peripheral blood. These receptors came from a woman under 40 with acute or convalescent COVID-19.

Here the CDR3 DNA reads TGTGCCAGCAGCGGGGGGTACCCTAGCAATCAGCCCCAGCATTTT. Translating it yields CASSGGYPSNQPQHF. V and J are TRBV28 and TRBJ1-5; D perhaps matches TRBD1 (5 bases). Germline assignment: CDR1 MDHEN and CDR2 SYDVKM. The CDR3 has 15 amino acids. The V end lost 6 bases, the J end lost 0 bases, and 12 bases lay between the germline ends.

This chain links TRBV9 with TRBJ2-3, with D perhaps TRBD1 (5 bases). Trimming cost V 4 bases and J 6 bases, with 6 bases left between them. The germline gives CDR1 SGDLS, CDR2 YYNGEE. The CDR3 has 11 amino acids. DNA for the CDR3: TGTGCCAGCAGCAAGGGGGATACGCAGTATTTT. This codes for CASSKGDTQYF.

The chain has TRBV9 and TRBJ2-2, with 8 positions matching TRBD2. CDR3 length: 17 residues. CDR1 is SGDLS, CDR2 YYNGEE, per germline. The V and J ends lost 0 bases and 1 base, in that order; junction bases with no gene match: 5. Here the CDR3 reads CASSVDRSGGNTGELFF. As DNA, the CDR3 is TGTGCCAGCAGCGTAGACCGGAGCGGGGGGAACACCGGGGAGCTGTTTTTT.

This rearrangement joins TRBV29-1 to TRBJ2-1; 10 bases agree with TRBD2. V dropped 5 bases and J dropped 6; count of bases not matched to a gene: 10. The length of the CDR3 is 15 residues. CDR1 and CDR2 from the germline V gene are SQVTM and ANQGSEA. CDR3 sequence (DNA): TGCAGCGTTAGCCCTACTAGCGGGATGATCAATGAGCAGTTCTTC. Translating it yields CSVSPTSGMINEQFF.

J is TRBJ2-1 and V is TRBV5-8; 9 nucleotides agree with TRBD1. Per the germline V gene, CDR1 is SGHTS and CDR2 is YDEGEE. The V segment lost 2 bases and the J segment 5 bases; nucleotides outside the gene matches: 5. The CDR3 has 15 residues. The CDR3 loop reads CASSLTGGPNNEQFF. The CDR3 DNA reads TGTGCCAGCAGCTTAACAGGGGGCCCCAACAATGAGCAGTTCTTC.

The chain carries TRBV30 and TRBJ1-1; a weak D match, TRBD1 (6 bases). The CDR3 runs to 15 residues. From germline, CDR1 is GTSNPN and CDR2 SVGIG (reference sequence). The V end lost 5 bases, the J end lost 6 bases, and 22 bases lay between the germline ends. The CDR3 DNA reads as TGTGCCTGGGGGGCCCGAAGGGGGGGTTCCGCTGAAGCTTTCTTT. This codes for CAWGARRGGSAEAFF.

V and J are TRBV2 and TRBJ1-2; 10 nucleotides line up with TRBD1. The germline CDR1 and CDR2 sequences are SNHLY and FYNNEI. The CDR3 is 15 amino acids. The J segment lost 5 bases and the V segment lost 6 bases, leaving 9 bases of the junction unmatched. In DNA, the CDR3 is TGTGCCAGCAGGAATTGGGACAGGGGTGGGTATGGCTACACCTTC. It encodes CASRNWDRGGYGYTF.

The J gene is TRBJ2-7, the V gene TRBV28; unclear D gene. The length of the CDR3 is 12 residues. Per the germline V gene, CDR1 is MDHEN and CDR2 is SYDVKM. V was trimmed by 5 bases and J by 6 bases, leaving 11 bases between them. The CDR3 nucleotides read TGTGCCAGCAGTCAGACTTTTTCCGAGCAGTACTTC. The encoded protein is CASSQTFSEQYF. The full variable domain, with the rest looked up from reference TRBV28 and TRBJ2-7, is DVKVTQSSRYLVKRTGEKVFLECVQDMDHENMFWYRQDPGLGLRLIYFSYDVKMKEKGDIPEGYSVSREKKERFSLILESASTNQTSMYLCASSQTFSEQYFGPGTRLTVT.

The chain links TRBV5-1 to TRBJ2-1, with D possibly TRBD1 on 6 matching bases. This CDR3 contains 15 residues. The V and J ends lost 2 bases and 2 bases respectively, with 11 bases between them. Germline CDR1 and CDR2: SGHRS and YFSETQ. CDR3: CASSFGDTPYNEQFF. CDR3 bases: TGCGCCAGCAGCTTCGGGGACACCCCCTACAATGAGCAGTTCTTC.

CDR3 bases: TGTGCCAGCAGCTTTGACAGTCTCAGGGATGGCTACACCTTC. Translation gives CASSFDSLRDGYTF. The chain couples TRBV7-8 to TRBJ1-2; D is possibly TRBD1 (5 bases). Per the germline V gene, CDR1 is SGHVS and CDR2 is FQNEAQ. V was pared by 3 bases and J by 6 bases, with 14 bases between. The CDR3 is made up of 14 amino acids.

The chain links TRBV21-1 to TRBJ1-3; the DNA was not compared with TRBD1, the D call given in the table. TRBV21-1 is a pseudogene segment. This CDR3 spans 19 amino acids. This chain's CDR3 is CASSKAGQGLPIWGNTIYF. In nucleotides, the CDR3 is TGTGCCAGCAGCAAAGCGGGGCAGGGGCTTCCCATTTGGGGAAACACCATATATTTT.

The CDR3 DNA reads TGTGCCAGCAGCTTTCTAGCGGGAGCGCCCGGTGAGACCCAGTACTTC. As protein: CASSFLAGAPGETQYF. The chain links TRBV11-2 to TRBJ2-5, with 10 nucleotides matching TRBD2. The CDR3 is 16 amino acids. V shed 3 bases and J 5 bases; nucleotides not matched to a gene: 9. Germline-derived CDR1 and CDR2 are SGHAT and FQNNGV.

V gene TRBV5-5 combines with J gene TRBJ1-1, with a possible D match to TRBD1 (6 bases). The germline V gene has CDR1 SGHKS and CDR2 YYEKEE (reference sequence). This CDR3 contains 14 residues. The V and J ends lost 2 bases and 6 bases respectively, with 14 bases between them. CDR3 loop: CASSFGTRGAEAFF. The CDR3 DNA reads TGTGCCAGCAGCTTCGGGACAAGGGGTGCTGAAGCTTTCTTT.

The DNA for the CDR3 is TGTGCCAGCAGCTCCCCCAGGGTGAGCTCCTCACCCTTTATTAACACTGAAGCTTTCTTT. This translates into CASSSPRVSSSPFINTEAFF. J is TRBJ1-1 and V is TRBV7-8, with a possible D match to TRBD1 (5 bases). The germline CDR1 and CDR2 sequences are SGHVS and FQNEAQ. Trimming took off 4 bases at V and 2 bases at J, with 29 bases between the two ends. The CDR3 consists of 20 residues.

J is TRBJ1-2 and V is TRBV28; possible D gene TRBD1, 6 bases. V lost 2 bases to trimming and J lost 4 bases, with 11 bases between them. From germline, CDR1 is MDHEN and CDR2 SYDVKM. CDR3 length: 14 amino acids. The CDR3, as DNA: TGTGCCAGCAGTTTAAGGACAGTTAGCTATGGCTACACCTTC. Translation: CASSLRTVSYGYTF.

The chain employs TRBV9 and TRBJ1-4; D not resolved. Germline V gene sequence: CDR1 SGDLS, CDR2 YYNGEE. V shed 4 bases and J shed 10 bases, with 8 bases lying between them. This CDR3 region has 11 residues. The CDR3 loop reads CASSLGGKLFF. CDR3 nucleotide sequence: TGTGCCAGCAGCCTAGGCGGAAAACTGTTTTTT.

The V call is TRBV10-1, the J call TRBJ2-1; D is possibly TRBD1 (5 bases). The CDR3 covers 15 residues. The germline V and J ends were trimmed by 0 bases and 8 bases, with 14 bases remaining between them. Per germline, CDR1 WNHNN and CDR2 SYGVQD (reference sequence). The CDR3 loop reads CASSESGSRADEQFF. The DNA for the CDR3 is TGCGCCAGCAGTGAGTCGGGATCCAGGGCAGATGAGCAGTTCTTC.

The V and J genes are TRBV28 and TRBJ1-2; D ambiguous. The V gene's germline CDR1 is MDHEN and CDR2 SYDVKM. This CDR3 has 12 amino acids. The germline V and J ends were trimmed by 2 bases and 8 bases, with 9 bases remaining between them. CDR3 amino acids: CASSLPLGGYTF. In DNA form, the CDR3 reads TGTGCCAGCAGTTTACCCCTGGGCGGCTACACCTTC.

This chain uses TRBV7-9 with TRBJ1-1, with D possibly TRBD1 on 5 matching bases. CDR1 is SEHNR, CDR2 FQNEAQ, per germline (reference sequence). The CDR3 is made up of 16 amino acids. V was pared by 2 bases and J by 3 bases, with 16 bases between. This CDR3 reads CASSLSPDGTDTEAFF. CDR3 bases: TGTGCCAGCAGCTTATCACCAGACGGGACTGACACTGAAGCTTTCTTT.

The chain joins TRBV19 to TRBJ2-7; 11 bases agree with TRBD2. Germline-derived CDR1 and CDR2 are LNHDA and SQIVND (reference sequence). This CDR3 has 15 amino acids. With 4 bases clipped from V and 3 bases from J, the junction kept 5 bases outside the gene matches. The CDR3, as DNA: TGTGCCAGTAGTAGTCGACTAGCGGGAATCTACGAGCAGTACTTC. This encodes CASSSRLAGIYEQYF.

About this clone: Other DNA sequences within the sample encode an identical CDR3. This chain connects TRBV27 to TRBJ2-1, with no clear D. Germline V gene lookup returns CDR1 MNHEY and CDR2 SMNVEV (reference sequence). This CDR3 is 15 amino acids long. Between the trimmed V and J ends, which lost 6 bases and 0 bases, there was a span of 12 bases. The CDR3 bases are TGTGCCAGCAGACTCAGCGTGAGCTCCTACAATGAGCAGTTCTTC. It codes for CASRLSVSSYNEQFF.

The sample holds one count of this clone. This chain joins TRBV5-1 and TRBJ1-1; D gene unclear. V was trimmed by 3 bases and J by 6 bases, leaving 12 bases between them. CDR1 is SGHRS, CDR2 YFSETQ, per germline. The CDR3 contains 13 residues. The CDR3 is CASSWVGVPEAFF. Here the CDR3 DNA reads TGCGCCAGCAGCTGGGTGGGAGTGCCTGAAGCTTTCTTT.

The chain employs TRBV29-1 and TRBJ1-1, with D unclear. CDR1 is SQVTM, CDR2 ANQGSEA, per germline. Trimming removed 7 bases from V and 1 base from J, with 7 bases in between. This CDR3 comprises 11 residues. The CDR3 nucleotides read TGCAGCGCCCTGGCGAACACTGAAGCTTTCTTT. It translates to CSALANTEAFF.

The chain uses TRBV11-2 and TRBJ2-3, with 10 bases that match TRBD2. V shed 5 bases and J 3 bases; nucleotides not matched to a gene: 14. The CDR3 contains 18 residues. Germline CDR1 SGHAT, CDR2 FQNNGV. CDR3 DNA: TGTGCCAGCAGCCGGCTAGCGGGGGCCACCTTTCGGACAGATACGCAGTATTTT. Translation: CASSRLAGATFRTDTQYF.

J is TRBJ2-3 and V is TRBV6-2 or TRBV6-3; D is uncertain. This CDR3 region has 12 residues. V lost 5 bases, J lost 5 bases, and 8 bases lay in between. Germline CDR1 and CDR2: MNHEY and SVGEGT. The CDR3 is CASSMSGDTQYF. In nucleotides, the CDR3 is TGTGCCAGCAGTATGAGTGGAGATACGCAGTATTTT.

The CDR3 is CASSSIRGTGHNEQFF. In DNA form, the CDR3 reads TGTGCCAGCAGCTCAATTCGCGGGACAGGACACAATGAGCAGTTCTTC. The chain carries TRBV7-6 and TRBJ2-1; TRBD1 agrees at 8 bases. Germline loops: CDR1 SGHVS, CDR2 FNYEAQ. V trimming: 4 bases; J trimming: 5 bases; junction bases outside the gene matches: 10. The CDR3 sequence is 16 residues long.

The rearrangement joins TRBV7-9 to TRBJ1-2; D is possibly TRBD1 (6 bases). This CDR3 contains 16 residues. The V end was cut by 2 bases, the J end by 2 bases, with 15 bases between. Germline-derived CDR1 and CDR2 are SEHNR and FQNEAQ (reference sequence). CDR3 DNA sequence: TGTGCCAGCAGCTTAACAGGGTTCGAGTTAAACTATGGCTACACCTTC. Amino acid sequence: CASSLTGFELNYGYTF.

CDR3 sequence (DNA): TGTGCCAGCAGCTCTCCCTACCTCTACGAGCAGTACTTC. It is translated as CASSSPYLYEQYF. The chain links TRBV5-6 to TRBJ2-7; D ambiguous. CDR3 size: 13 residues. Germline V lookup: CDR1 SGHDT, CDR2 YYEEEE. The ends were cut back, 3 bases at V and 3 bases at J, with 10 bases in the middle.